A single sample is the source of the 32 T cell receptor beta chains below, sequenced in a study of cytomegalovirus exposure and HLA in healthy donors. Researchers ran the PCR with 60 Vbeta and 13 Jbeta primers. Measured with immunoSEQ multiplex PCR; TCRdb has only the in-frame clones, and not every one. The sample table sets out tens of thousands of clones. The sequenced material came from PBMCs. Receptors were obtained from a woman aged 25-40 years in good health and CMV-seropositive.

The rearrangement joins TRBV6-5 to TRBJ2-5; D uncertain. Per the germline V gene, CDR1 is MNHEY and CDR2 is SVGAGI. Trimming took off 6 bases at V and 4 bases at J, with 18 bases between the two ends. The CDR3 covers 15 residues. CDR3 bases: TGTGCCAGCAGCCTCGGCTCGGGTGGGTCAGAGACCCAGTACTTC. Protein product: CASSLGSGGSETQYF.

V and J are TRBV5-1 and TRBJ2-3; TRBD2 matches at 14 bases. J lost 5 bases, V lost 4 bases, and 6 bases had no gene match. Germline CDR1 is SGHRS and CDR2 is YFSETQ. The CDR3 has 16 residues. As DNA, the CDR3 is TGCGCCAGCAGCATGACTAGCGGGAGGGCCCAAGATACGCAGTATTTT. As protein: CASSMTSGRAQDTQYF.

The chain employs TRBV11-2 and TRBJ2-7; TRBD1 aligns across 11 bases. Germline V gene sequence: CDR1 SGHAT, CDR2 FQNNGV. CDR3 length equals 14 residues. V gave up 5 bases and J gave up 3 bases; unmatched junction bases: 3. CDR3 sequence reads: CASSPGTGGYEQYF. DNA for the CDR3: TGTGCCAGCAGCCCCGGGACAGGGGGCTACGAGCAGTACTTC.

V gene TRBV5-6 combines with J gene TRBJ2-5; 13 positions agree with TRBD2. V lost 1 base to trimming and J lost 4 bases; unmatched junction nucleotides: 4. Germline values: CDR1 SGHDT, CDR2 YYEEEE. The CDR3 length is 16 residues. The CDR3 nucleotides read TGTGCCAGCAGCTTGCGGCGACTAGCGGGGGGAGAGACCCAGTACTTC. It yields the protein CASSLRRLAGGETQYF. The full variable domain, with the rest looked up from reference TRBV5-6 and TRBJ2-5, is DAGVTQSPTHLIKTRGQQVTLRCSPKSGHDTVSWYQQALGQGPQFIFQYYEEEERQRGNFPDRFSGHQFPNYSSELNVNALLLGDSALYLCASSLRRLAGGETQYFGPGTRLLVL.

The rearrangement joins TRBV29-1 to TRBJ2-2; 10 positions match TRBD2. Trimming removed 0 bases from V and 6 bases from J; junction bases left unmatched: 4. Germline V gene lookup returns CDR1 SQVTM and CDR2 ANQGSEA. The CDR3 spans 15 residues. CDR3 loop: CSVEESGGVPGELFF. In nucleotides, the CDR3 is TGCAGCGTTGAAGAGAGCGGGGGGGTGCCCGGGGAGCTGTTTTTT.

V is TRBV29-1 and J is TRBJ1-1; tentative D call: TRBD1 (5 bases). This CDR3 has 13 residues. With 8 bases removed from V and 2 bases from J, the gap between germline ends came to 15 bases. Germline V lookup: CDR1 SQVTM, CDR2 ANQGSEA. The CDR3 DNA sequence: TGCAGCACTAGGCGCGGGGGTAACACTGAAGCTTTCTTT. It specifies CSTRRGGNTEAFF.

The J gene is TRBJ2-1, the V gene TRBV10-1; 8 nucleotides agree with TRBD2. V lost 0 bases to trimming and J lost 5 bases; unmatched junction nucleotides: 0. This CDR3 is built from 14 residues. Looked up from germline, CDR1 is WNHNN and CDR2 is SYGVQD (reference sequence). The CDR3 DNA sequence: TGCGCCAGCAGTGAGTCTAGCGGGGACAATGAGCAGTTCTTC. It specifies CASSESSGDNEQFF.

V gene TRBV5-1 combines with J gene TRBJ2-2; D may be TRBD2 (6 bases). The CDR3 loop spans 14 amino acids. V shed 4 bases and J shed 4 bases, with 11 bases lying between them. Germline lookup yields CDR1 SGHRS and CDR2 YFSETQ. As DNA, the CDR3 is TGCGCCAGCAGCACGCGGGGCGGCACCGGGGAGCTGTTTTTT. Protein product: CASSTRGGTGELFF.

This chain joins TRBV18 and TRBJ2-7; TRBD1 matches 7 bases. The CDR3 totals 16 residues. Trimming at V came to 6 bases and at J to 6 bases, leaving 17 bases not matched to a gene. The germline V gene has CDR1 KGHSH and CDR2 LQKENI. The CDR3 here is CASSQSGGSPSAEQYF. The CDR3 coding sequence is TGTGCCAGCTCTCAGTCAGGGGGAAGTCCATCGGCCGAGCAGTACTTC.

The chain employs TRBV19 and TRBJ1-1, with TRBD1 identical over 10 bases. This CDR3 comprises 16 residues. Germline V gene sequence: CDR1 LNHDA, CDR2 SQIVND (reference sequence). V was pared by 7 bases and J by 2 bases, with 10 bases of the junction left unmatched. The CDR3, as DNA: TGTGCCAGTAAAGGGGGGACAGGGGCACTAAACACTGAAGCTTTCTTT. Translated, it gives CASKGGTGALNTEAFF.

This chain joins TRBV2 and TRBJ2-2, with D unclear. Germline CDR1 SNHLY, CDR2 FYNNEI. The ends were cut back, 7 bases at V and 5 bases at J, with 11 bases in the middle. The CDR3 length is 13 residues. CDR3 region: CASTNAGTGELFF. The CDR3 region has the DNA TGTGCCAGCACTAACGCCGGGACCGGGGAGCTGTTTTTT.

V and J are TRBV10-2 and TRBJ2-5; 8 bases are shared with TRBD2. Unmatched junction bases numbered 8, after V lost 5 bases and J lost 0 bases. CDR1 is WSHSY and CDR2 is SAAADI in the germline V gene. This CDR3 spans 16 amino acids. The CDR3 spells CASSLRASGHQETQYF. DNA of the CDR3: TGCGCCAGCAGTCTTCGGGCTAGCGGGCACCAAGAGACCCAGTACTTC.

The chain is built from TRBV11-3 and TRBJ2-2; TRBD2 agrees at 8 bases. The CDR3 totals 14 residues. The germline V gene has CDR1 SGHNT and CDR2 YENEEA. V was clipped by 5 bases and J by 7 bases; unmatched bases: 6. The CDR3 sequence: CASSRMREVGELFF. The DNA of the CDR3 is TGTGCCAGCAGCCGCATGCGGGAGGTCGGGGAGCTGTTTTTT.

The rearrangement uses TRBV25-1 and TRBJ2-7; 9 positions match TRBD2. CDR1 and CDR2 (germline): MGHDK, SYGVNS. V trimming: 1 base; J trimming: 0 bases; junction bases outside the gene matches: 10. CDR3 length equals 18 residues. Here the CDR3 DNA reads TGTGCCAGCAGTGAATTTGGAGGGGAGCGGGAGGCCTCCTACGAGCAGTACTTC. Its protein is CASSEFGGEREASYEQYF.

The chain uses TRBV11-2 and TRBJ2-1; 10 nucleotides line up with TRBD2. This CDR3 contains 16 residues. CDR1 and CDR2 from the germline V gene are SGHAT and FQNNGV. The ends lost 2 bases at V and 8 bases at J; junction bases unmatched: 9. DNA for the CDR3: TGTGCCAGCAGCTTAAGCGGGGGGGGCCGCGGGTATGAGCAGTTCTTC. Residues: CASSLSGGGRGYEQFF.

V is TRBV6-4 and J is TRBJ2-2; weak D call: TRBD2 (6 bases). The CDR3 length is 15 residues. From germline, CDR1 is MRHNA and CDR2 SNTAGT. Deletions cut 2 bases from V and 0 bases from J, with 7 bases between. The CDR3 DNA reads TGTGCCAGCAGTGACAGCGGGCCGAACACCGGGGAGCTGTTTTTT. Translating gives CASSDSGPNTGELFF.

This chain joins TRBV9 and TRBJ2-7; perhaps TRBD2 as D (6 bases). The germline V gene has CDR1 SGDLS and CDR2 YYNGEE. Between the trimmed V and J ends, which lost 0 bases and 2 bases, there was a span of 12 bases. The CDR3 has 15 amino acids. The CDR3 loop reads CASSVDGTLTYEQYF. CDR3 nucleotide sequence: TGTGCCAGCAGCGTAGACGGGACTCTAACCTACGAGCAGTACTTC.

V and J are TRBV30 and TRBJ2-3; 9 bases map to TRBD2. The CDR3 runs to 16 residues. V dropped 0 bases and J dropped 3; count of bases not matched to a gene: 7. Germline CDR1 is GTSNPN and CDR2 is SVGIG (reference sequence). CDR3 sequence: CAWSVPERGVTDTQYF. DNA of the CDR3: TGTGCCTGGAGTGTACCGGAGCGGGGGGTAACAGATACGCAGTATTTT.

V gene TRBV18 combines with J gene TRBJ1-1; TRBD1 matches at 12 bases. CDR1 is KGHSH, CDR2 LQKENI, per germline. The V and J ends lost 2 bases and 5 bases, in that order; junction bases with no gene match: 3. CDR3 length: 15 amino acids. The CDR3, as DNA: TGTGCCAGCTCACCAATGGGACAGGGGGCTACTGAAGCTTTCTTT. Translating gives CASSPMGQGATEAFF.

The chain combines TRBV30 with TRBJ1-5; 7 bases map to TRBD1. CDR1 and CDR2 from the germline V gene are GTSNPN and SVGIG (reference sequence). The V segment lost 0 bases and the J segment 0 bases; nucleotides outside the gene matches: 8. The CDR3 is 17 amino acids. CDR3 amino acids: CAWSVAGGGYSNQPQHF. As DNA, the CDR3 is TGTGCCTGGAGTGTTGCAGGGGGAGGTTATAGCAATCAGCCCCAGCATTTT.

The CDR3 protein is CASSLGGQGAVDTQYF. The CDR3 DNA reads as TGTGCCAGCAGCTTAGGGGGACAGGGGGCCGTTGATACGCAGTATTTT. The V gene is TRBV7-9, the J gene TRBJ2-3; 12 bases fit TRBD1. Germline V gene lookup returns CDR1 SEHNR and CDR2 FQNEAQ (reference sequence). V gave up 1 base and J gave up 6 bases; unmatched junction bases: 5. The CDR3 length is 16 residues.

The CDR3 DNA follows: TGTGCCAGCTCACCTCAAACAGCGGGACAGGGACATGAGCAGTTCTTC. It translates to CASSPQTAGQGHEQFF. The gene calls are TRBV18 and TRBJ2-1; 9 bases are shared with TRBD1. Per germline, CDR1 KGHSH and CDR2 LQKENI. Trimming cost V 3 bases and J 8 bases; bases outside gene matches: 11. This CDR3 comprises 16 residues. The full variable domain, rest sourced from reference TRBV18 and TRBJ2-1, is NAGVMQNPRHLVRRRGQEARLRCSPMKGHSHVYWYRQLPEEGLKFMVYLQKENIIDESGMPKERFSAEFPKEGPSILRIQQVVRGDSAAYFCASSPQTAGQGHEQFFGPGTRLTVL.

CDR3 protein: CATTQGFLNEKLFF. The CDR3 nucleotides read TGTGCCACCACTCAGGGTTTTTTAAATGAAAAACTGTTTTTT. The chain is built from TRBV10-3 and TRBJ1-4, with D perhaps TRBD1 (5 bases). V was trimmed by 10 bases and J by 5 bases, leaving 17 bases between them. The CDR3 is 14 amino acids. Germline V lookup: CDR1 ENHRY, CDR2 SYGVKD.

Points on this clone: The sample has other DNA sequences that encode this CDR3 too. The chain employs TRBV5-1 and TRBJ2-7; 8 bases fit TRBD1. This CDR3 spans 15 amino acids. Germline assignment: CDR1 SGHRS and CDR2 YFSETQ. The V gene end was trimmed by 0 bases and the J gene end by 2 bases; junction bases not matched to a gene: 4. The CDR3, as DNA: TGCGCCAGCAGCTTGGACAGGGGGGTCACCTACGAGCAGTACTTC. Translation gives CASSLDRGVTYEQYF.

The chain uses TRBV6-1 and TRBJ1-2, with D possibly TRBD1 on 6 matching bases. Germline values: CDR1 MNHNS, CDR2 SASEGT. This CDR3 has 14 residues. Trimming pared 6 bases from V and 6 bases from J, leaving 17 bases between. The CDR3 loop is CASRMTGIPDGYTF. The CDR3 coding sequence is TGTGCCAGCAGGATGACAGGCATACCCGATGGCTACACCTTC.

The V and J genes are TRBV10-2 and TRBJ2-5; possible D gene TRBD2, 6 bases. Germline values: CDR1 WSHSY, CDR2 SAAADI. Trimming stripped 6 bases from V and 3 bases from J, with 14 bases between. CDR3 length: 14 amino acids. The CDR3 here is CASSARGIKETQYF. In nucleotides, the CDR3 is TGCGCCAGCAGCGCCCGGGGGATAAAAGAGACCCAGTACTTC.

V and J are TRBV5-5 and TRBJ1-4, with TRBD1 identical over 11 bases. The CDR3 sequence is 14 residues long. Germline-derived CDR1 and CDR2 are SGHKS and YYEKEE (reference sequence). V shed 4 bases, J shed 10 bases, and the junction held 6 bases outside the gene matches. The CDR3 region has the DNA TGTGCCAGCAGCCCACGGACAGGGGGCGGAAAACTGTTTTTT. Translation gives CASSPRTGGGKLFF.

The chain links TRBV5-1 to TRBJ2-3; 7 bases align to TRBD1. The length of the CDR3 is 14 residues. Germline CDR1 is SGHRS and CDR2 is YFSETQ. The trim removed 2 bases at V and 1 base at J, leaving 1 base unmatched. The DNA for the CDR3 is TGCGCCAGCAGCTTTGGGACAGGCACAGATACGCAGTATTTT. Protein: CASSFGTGTDTQYF.

This rearrangement joins TRBV6-5 to TRBJ2-7, with a possible D match to TRBD1 (6 bases). Per germline, CDR1 MNHEY and CDR2 SVGAGI. Trimming removed 5 bases at V and 5 bases at J, with 13 bases between. The CDR3 is 13 amino acids. CDR3 coding DNA: TGTGCCAGCAGTCGGGACATCGAGAACGAGCAGTACTTC. It specifies CASSRDIENEQYF.

J is TRBJ2-3 and V is TRBV12-5; unclear D gene. This CDR3 is built from 14 residues. The ends were cut back, 1 base at V and 1 base at J, with 6 bases in the middle. Germline V gene sequence: CDR1 LGHNT, CDR2 FRNRAP. The CDR3 nucleotides are TGTGCTAGTGGTTTGGGACAAGGCACAGATACGCAGTATTTT. This codes for CASGLGQGTDTQYF.

The genes are TRBV4-1 and TRBJ1-1; TRBD1 matches 8 bases. Germline values: CDR1 MGHRA, CDR2 YSYEKL. CDR3 length: 17 residues. After removal of 4 bases from V and 5 bases from J, the junction contained 15 bases not matched to a gene. The CDR3 region has the DNA TGCGCCAGCAGCCGACGATGGCAGGGGGCGCGAGTGACTGAAGCTTTCTTT. As protein: CASSRRWQGARVTEAFF.

The DNA for the CDR3 is TGCAGCGCCAGCCCCCAGGGATCCCCCTACGGCTACACCTTC. Translated: CSASPQGSPYGYTF. The chain is built from TRBV29-1 and TRBJ1-2, with D tentatively TRBD1 (5 bases). The V gene lost 7 bases and the J gene lost 8 bases, with 23 bases spanning the gap. Germline V gene lookup returns CDR1 SQVTM and CDR2 ANQGSEA. CDR3 length: 14 residues.